These 25 T cell receptor beta chains came from one sample sequenced in a study of neurological immune-mediated disorders. TCRdb reprocessed the 5' RACE reads with MiXCR, giving one entry per CDR3 protein. Among roughly 16,000 distinct CDR3 sequences listed, around 15% were seen once. Sequencing input: PBMCs. The receptor set was obtained from a man in his fifties or sixties with HTLV-1-associated myelopathy (HAM/TSP).

As concerns this clonotype: No DNA is shown, since the ends of the CDR3 on it are uncertain; the CDR3 is the one TCRdb lists. The chain employs TRBV5-5 and TRBJ2-3; TRBD2 reflects the table's D call only, with no check against the DNA. Germline V gene lookup returns CDR1 SGHKS and CDR2 YYEKEE (reference sequence). The CDR3 extends over 21 residues, inclusive of both ends. CDR3 protein: CASSFYICSACTSGVADTQYF.

Details on this clonotype: The germline gene is not matched at one end of the junction; a read error may be the cause. The chain joins TRBV5-1 to TRBJ2-7; possibly TRBD2 for D (5 bases). The germline V gene has CDR1 SGHRS and CDR2 YFSETQ. The CDR3 sequence is 13 residues long. The CDR3 protein is CTSSSPEPGGQYF. CDR3 nucleotides: TGCACCAGCAGCTCCCCGGAACCCGGAGGGCAGTACTTC.

The V gene is TRBV7-2, the J gene TRBJ2-5, with D tentatively TRBD2 (6 bases). Germline values: CDR1 SGHTA, CDR2 FQGNSA. CDR3 size: 16 residues. V was shortened by 5 bases and J by 1 base, with 17 bases between the two germline ends. The CDR3 DNA follows: TGTGCCAGCAGCCTCCGTGGGGCGGGACCCCAAGAGACCCAGTACTTC. Its translation: CASSLRGAGPQETQYF.

The table lists this clonotype with many counts. The chain recombines TRBV15 with TRBJ2-7; a possible D gene is TRBD1 (7 bases). The germline gives CDR1 LNHNV, CDR2 YYDKDF (reference sequence). V lost 5 bases and J lost 3, with 17 bases in between. The CDR3 extends over 15 amino acids. The CDR3 DNA is TGTGCCACCAGCTTAGGACAGGAGGGGATCTACGAGCAGTACTTC. Translation: CATSLGQEGIYEQYF.

This clonotype was found many times. V is TRBV14 and J is TRBJ1-4; tentative D call: TRBD1 (5 bases). Germline values: CDR1 SGHDN, CDR2 FVKESK. Trimming removed 0 bases at V and 5 bases at J, with 13 bases between. The CDR3 is 16 residues long. CDR3 sequence: CASSQEIGTRNEKLFF. CDR3 coding DNA: TGTGCCAGCAGCCAAGAGATCGGGACTCGGAATGAAAAACTGTTTTTT. Combining the CDR3 with reference TRBV14 and TRBJ1-4 gives the whole variable domain EAGVTQFPSHSVIEKGQTVTLRCDPISGHDNLYWYRRVMGKEIKFLLHFVKESKQDESGMPNNRFLAERTGGTYSTLKVQPAELEDSGVYFCASSQEIGTRNEKLFFGSGTQLSVL.

This clonotype was found many times. The chain carries TRBV4-3 and TRBJ2-1, with D perhaps being TRBD1 or TRBD2 (6 bases each). CDR3 length equals 15 residues. V lost 5 bases, J lost 2 bases, and 13 bases lay in between. Per the germline V gene, CDR1 is LGHNA and CDR2 is YSLEER. CDR3 in DNA: TGCGCCAGCAGCGGAGGGGGTGTGACCTACAATGAGCAGTTCTTC. Protein sequence: CASSGGGVTYNEQFF.

Relative to its sample, this clonotype is medium-sized. The V and J genes are TRBV6-2 or TRBV6-3 and TRBJ1-1; D gene unclear. Germline V CDR1 and CDR2: MNHEY, SVGEGT. The CDR3 extends over 11 amino acids. V was pared by 5 bases and J by 5 bases, with 6 bases between. CDR3 in amino acids: CASSQGTEAFF. The CDR3 DNA is TGTGCCAGCAGTCAAGGAACTGAAGCTTTCTTT.

This clonotype was found many times. The chain carries TRBV5-5 and TRBJ2-7, with unresolved D. The germline V and J ends were trimmed by 3 bases and 5 bases, with 9 bases remaining between them. This CDR3 comprises 12 residues. The germline V gene encodes CDR1 SGHKS and CDR2 YYEKEE (reference sequence). This CDR3 reads CASSSSLDEQYF. In DNA form, the CDR3 reads TGTGCCAGCAGCTCATCGCTGGACGAGCAGTACTTC. Full variable domain (rest looked up from reference TRBV5-5 and TRBJ2-7): DAGVTQSPTHLIKTRGQQVTLRCSPISGHKSVSWYQQVLGQGPQFIFQYYEKEERGRGNFPDRFSARQFPNYSSELNVNALLLGDSALYLCASSSSLDEQYFGPGTRLTVT.

This clonotype was found many times. V usage is TRBV29-1 and J usage is TRBJ1-5; no clear D gene. This CDR3 region has 13 residues. V gave up 8 bases and J gave up 2 bases, with 13 bases separating them. Germline-derived CDR1 and CDR2 are SQVTM and ANQGSEA. The CDR3 reads CSILGEGNQPQHF. The DNA for the CDR3 is TGCAGCATCCTCGGGGAGGGCAATCAGCCCCAGCATTTT.

This clonotype was seen repeatedly, ten times or more. The CDR3 region is CASSQGRGQETQYF. The CDR3 DNA sequence: TGTGCCAGCAGCCAAGGACGGGGTCAAGAGACCCAGTACTTC. The chain joins TRBV3-1 to TRBJ2-5, with a weak D call TRBD2 (5 bases). The V and J ends lost 1 base and 2 bases respectively, with 8 bases between them. Germline V gene data show CDR1 as LGHDT and CDR2 as YNNKEL (reference sequence). The CDR3 is made up of 14 amino acids.

This clonotype was detected ten times or more. The rearrangement links TRBV20-1 to TRBJ1-2; TRBD1 agrees at 10 bases. Germline trimming cut 0 bases from V and 8 bases from J; bases unmatched to any gene: 12. CDR3 length equals 16 residues. Germline V lookup: CDR1 DFQATT, CDR2 SNEGSKA (reference sequence). The CDR3 protein is CSAREGFGTGEKGYTF. The CDR3 bases are TGCAGTGCTAGAGAGGGATTCGGGACAGGGGAAAAGGGCTACACCTTC.

This clonotype appeared many times. V usage is TRBV11-2 and J usage is TRBJ2-7; D is ambiguous. Germline CDR1 reads SGHAT; CDR2 reads FQNNGV. Trimming shortened V by 5 bases and J by 6 bases, and 11 bases separated the two germline ends. This CDR3 is built from 12 residues. The CDR3 is CASSQQFAEQYF. DNA for the CDR3: TGTGCCAGCAGCCAACAGTTTGCCGAGCAGTACTTC.

With regard to this clonotype: Just one base apart from a much larger clone, this may be a read error. The J gene is TRBJ2-1, the V gene TRBV6-5; the match to TRBD1 covers 7 bases. Germline V CDR1 and CDR2: MNHEY, SVGAGI. The CDR3 runs to 15 residues. CDR3 protein: CASRFDRVSYNKQFF. CDR3 coding DNA: TGTGCCAGCAGGTTCGACAGGGTGTCCTACAATAAGCAGTTCTTC.

This clonotype has ten or more counts. V is TRBV6-5 and J is TRBJ2-7; no clear D gene. The CDR3 runs 13 residues. V was trimmed by 4 bases and J by 3 bases, leaving 10 bases between them. Germline-derived CDR1 and CDR2 are MNHEY and SVGAGI. CDR3 in DNA: TGTGCCAGCAGTTTGCATATGAACTACGAGCAGTACTTC. Residues: CASSLHMNYEQYF.

This clonotype occurred many times. V is TRBV5-1 and J is TRBJ2-3; D is possibly TRBD2 (6 bases). V lost 2 bases and J lost 0, with 13 bases in between. Germline CDR1 is SGHRS and CDR2 is YFSETQ. The CDR3 is 16 amino acids. CDR3 amino acids: CASSFFGGSSTDTQYF. CDR3 DNA: TGCGCCAGCAGCTTCTTCGGGGGTTCTAGCACAGATACGCAGTATTTT.

This clonotype showed up many times. The chain is built from TRBV6-1 and TRBJ2-1, with D tentatively TRBD1 (6 bases). The germline V gene has CDR1 MNHNS and CDR2 SASEGT. The V and J ends lost 5 bases and 6 bases respectively, with 20 bases between them. The length of the CDR3 is 16 residues. CDR3 amino acids: CASSFEGPGVSNEQFF. The CDR3 nucleotides are TGTGCCAGCAGTTTCGAAGGGCCAGGGGTGAGCAATGAGCAGTTCTTC.

The J gene is TRBJ2-5, the V gene TRBV14, with TRBD2 identical over 7 bases. V was pared by 4 bases and J by 7 bases, with 9 bases of the junction left unmatched. The CDR3 sequence is 14 residues long. Germline V gene sequence: CDR1 SGHDN, CDR2 FVKESK. CDR3 protein: CASSPLSGTMTQYF. CDR3 nucleotide sequence: TGTGCCAGCAGCCCTCTAAGTGGGACTATGACCCAGTACTTC.

This clonotype rates as medium-sized. The rearrangement uses TRBV28 and TRBJ2-5; D is unclear. CDR1 is MDHEN and CDR2 is SYDVKM in the germline V gene. The CDR3 covers 14 residues. V lost 3 bases to trimming and J lost 3 bases, with 11 bases between them. CDR3 nucleotides: TGTGCCAGCAGTTTTGTGGGCCGAAAAGAGACCCAGTACTTC. It encodes CASSFVGRKETQYF.

This clonotype occurred many times. The genes are TRBV11-2 and TRBJ2-7, with 11 bases lining up with TRBD1. The V segment lost 3 bases and the J segment 5 bases; nucleotides outside the gene matches: 3. The length of the CDR3 is 14 residues. Germline V CDR1 and CDR2: SGHAT, FQNNGV. This chain's CDR3 is CASSFGQGANEQYF. CDR3 coding DNA: TGTGCCAGCAGCTTCGGACAGGGGGCGAACGAGCAGTACTTC.

This clonotype was recorded at least ten times. This chain joins TRBV7-2 and TRBJ2-1; 9 nucleotides align to TRBD2. V was pared by 1 base and J by 9 bases, with 7 bases of the junction left unmatched. Germline V CDR1 and CDR2: SGHTA, FQGNSA. The CDR3 has 15 amino acids. The CDR3 loop reads CASSLVSSGKGEQFF. CDR3 DNA: TGTGCCAGCAGCTTAGTTTCTAGCGGGAAGGGTGAGCAGTTCTTC.

This clonotype was picked up many times. This chain joins TRBV12-3 or TRBV12-4 and TRBJ1-4; 7 nucleotides match TRBD1. The CDR3 length is 15 residues. Trimming took 3 bases from V and 8 from J; bases not matched to a gene: 9. The CDR3 is CASSLRLTGVEKLFF. In DNA, the CDR3 is TGTGCCAGCAGTTTGCGTCTCACAGGGGTCGAAAAACTGTTTTTT.

A word on this clonotype: A much larger clonotype is one base distant, so this may be a read error. The J gene is TRBJ2-5, the V gene TRBV11-2; 8 bases fit TRBD2. J was trimmed by 5 bases and V by 7 bases; bases with no gene match: 9. In germline, CDR1 is SGHAT, CDR2 FQNNGV. There are 14 residues in the CDR3. CDR3 amino acids: CASTPGGRGETQYF. The CDR3 bases are TGTGCCAGCACCCCGGGGGGGCGCGGGGAGACCCAGTACTTC.

This clonotype was recorded at least ten times. V usage is TRBV10-3 and J usage is TRBJ2-3, with 14 nucleotides matching TRBD2. CDR3 length equals 18 residues. Trimming removed 4 bases from V and 2 bases from J; junction bases left unmatched: 8. Germline loops: CDR1 ENHRY, CDR2 SYGVKD. CDR3 region: CAISGSQTSGGDTDTQYF. CDR3 coding DNA: TGTGCCATCAGTGGATCCCAGACTAGCGGGGGGGACACAGATACGCAGTATTTT.

In its sample, this clonotype was seen many times. V gene TRBV12-3 or TRBV12-4 combines with J gene TRBJ1-2; D might be TRBD1 (6 bases). Between the trimmed V and J ends, which lost 0 bases and 2 bases, there was a span of 10 bases. CDR3 length equals 15 residues. CDR3 in amino acids: CASSLAQGSNYGYTF. CDR3 coding DNA: TGTGCCAGCAGTTTAGCGCAGGGGTCGAACTATGGCTACACCTTC.

This clonotype was seen ten or more times. The chain combines TRBV7-9 with TRBJ1-5; D gene uncertain. Germline-derived CDR1 and CDR2 are SEHNR and FQNEAQ (reference sequence). This CDR3 comprises 15 residues. V lost 1 base and J lost 2, with 9 bases in between. The CDR3 nucleotides read TGTGCCAGCAGCTTAGATGGCAGACGCAATCAGCCCCAGCATTTT. This translates into CASSLDGRRNQPQHF.